Each of the 21 T cell receptor beta chains below was sequenced from the same sample in a study of PD-1 blockade in classical Hodgkin lymphoma. TCRdb's table, derived via immunoSEQ multiplex PCR, lists solely in-frame clones and lacks some. The sample comprises tens of thousands of clones, about three quarters of which are singletons, and over 8% rests with the top ten. The time point here: cycle 4 day 1 (C4D1), after more than 5 weeks of nivolumab. Brentuximab vedotin exposure varied, and every patient relapsed after autologous stem cell transplantation. Sequencing was performed on peripheral blood mononuclear cells (PBMCs), taken before the fourth cycle of nivolumab. These receptors all stem from a human donor with classical Hodgkin lymphoma.

J is TRBJ2-7 and V is TRBV4-1; D is ambiguous. This CDR3 has 16 amino acids. Germline V gene data show CDR1 as MGHRA and CDR2 as YSYEKL. V lost 4 bases, J lost 3 bases, and 19 bases lay in between. CDR3 nucleotide sequence: TGCGCCAGCAGCCCTCATGTGGCAGGAGACAACTACGAGCAGTACTTC. Its protein is CASSPHVAGDNYEQYF.

The chain is built from TRBV27 and TRBJ2-7; 9 positions match TRBD1. Germline values: CDR1 MNHEY, CDR2 SMNVEV (reference sequence). With 6 bases clipped from V and 3 bases from J, the junction kept 15 bases outside the gene matches. The CDR3 has 17 residues. The CDR3 DNA reads as TGTGCCAGCAGGGATCCCTTAGGACAGGGGAGCTACTACGAGCAGTACTTC. Translation: CASRDPLGQGSYYEQYF.

The chain has TRBV5-1 and TRBJ1-3, with D unresolved. Germline CDR1 is SGHRS and CDR2 is YFSETQ. Between the trimmed V and J ends, which lost 0 bases and 4 bases, there was a span of 5 bases. The CDR3 is made up of 13 amino acids. CDR3 protein: CASSLESGNTIYF. DNA for the CDR3: TGCGCCAGCAGCTTGGAATCGGGAAACACCATATATTTT.

J is TRBJ2-7 and V is TRBV19; 12 bases fit TRBD2. The CDR3 consists of 15 residues. V dropped 6 bases and J dropped 0; count of bases not matched to a gene: 3. The germline V gene has CDR1 LNHDA and CDR2 SQIVND (reference sequence). The CDR3 DNA sequence: TGTGCCAGTAGGCCTAGCGGGGGGGCCTCCTACGAGCAGTACTTC. This sequence encodes CASRPSGGASYEQYF. The full variable domain, in which reference TRBV19 and TRBJ2-7 provide the parts outside the CDR3, is DGGITQSPKYLFRKEGQNVTLSCEQNLNHDAMYWYRQDPGQGLRLIYYSQIVNDFQKGDIAEGYSVSREKKESFPLTVTSAQKNPTAFYLCASRPSGGASYEQYFGPGTRLTVT.

The chain couples TRBV30 to TRBJ1-2; D remains unclear. The CDR3 has 18 amino acids. Germline V gene sequence: CDR1 GTSNPN, CDR2 SVGIG (reference sequence). The germline V and J ends were trimmed by 3 bases and 4 bases, with 27 bases remaining between them. This CDR3 is CAWRVLRAHRSSSYGYTF. The CDR3 DNA sequence: TGTGCCTGGAGGGTCTTGAGGGCTCACCGGTCCTCATCCTATGGCTACACCTTC.

The sample holds one count of this clone. The rearrangement links TRBV7-6 to TRBJ2-3; D is ambiguous. The CDR3 has 13 amino acids. Trimming removed 1 base from V and 3 bases from J, with 5 bases in between. Per the germline V gene, CDR1 is SGHVS and CDR2 is FNYEAQ. For the CDR3, the DNA is TGTGCCAGCAGCTTAGATGAGACAGATACGCAGTATTTT. Translation gives CASSLDETDTQYF.

The chain links TRBV5-1 to TRBJ2-7; D call uncertain. This CDR3 has 15 amino acids. Per the germline V gene, CDR1 is SGHRS and CDR2 is YFSETQ. V was trimmed by 1 base and J by 3 bases, leaving 14 bases between them. DNA of the CDR3: TGCGCCAGCAGCTTGAGTTCTCGGCTCATCTACGAGCAGTACTTC. Translated: CASSLSSRLIYEQYF.

This rearrangement joins TRBV11-3 to TRBJ2-2; TRBD1 agrees at 7 bases. The CDR3 has 14 amino acids. V trimming: 3 bases; J trimming: 6 bases; junction bases outside the gene matches: 4. Germline V gene lookup returns CDR1 SGHNT and CDR2 YENEEA. CDR3 protein: CASSFVGQSGELFF. CDR3 DNA: TGTGCCAGCAGCTTCGTGGGACAGTCCGGGGAGCTGTTTTTT.

The CDR3 sequence is CASRAGGSGANVLTF. Here the CDR3 DNA reads TGTGCCAGCAGAGCGGGAGGCTCTGGGGCCAACGTCCTGACTTTC. The chain joins TRBV11-2 to TRBJ2-6; TRBD2 agrees at 9 bases. Unmatched junction bases numbered 0, after V lost 6 bases and J lost 0 bases. CDR1 and CDR2 from the germline V gene are SGHAT and FQNNGV. The CDR3 has 15 amino acids.

The chain couples TRBV6-5 to TRBJ2-7; 11 positions agree with TRBD2. Losses at the gene ends were 6 bases for V and 5 bases for J; bases not matched to a gene: 6. The CDR3 has 14 residues. The germline V gene encodes CDR1 MNHEY and CDR2 SVGAGI. Written as DNA, the CDR3 is TGTGCCAGCAGCCTTAGCGGGAGGGCCCACGAGCAGTACTTC. It yields the protein CASSLSGRAHEQYF.

This chain joins TRBV10-3 and TRBJ1-5, with a tentative D call TRBD1 (6 bases). Germline CDR1 and CDR2: ENHRY and SYGVKD. There are 15 residues in the CDR3. The V end was cut by 4 bases, the J end by 0 bases, with 10 bases between. This CDR3 reads CAISAKGGSNQPQHF. Here the CDR3 DNA reads TGTGCCATCAGTGCGAAAGGGGGTAGCAATCAGCCCCAGCATTTT.

This chain links TRBV7-2 with TRBJ2-3; 8 bases are a match to TRBD2. Germline trimming cut 1 base from V and 5 bases from J; bases unmatched to any gene: 8. The CDR3 loop spans 16 amino acids. Germline assignment: CDR1 SGHTA and CDR2 FQGNSA. CDR3 protein: CASSLDGRGVRDTQYF. CDR3 nucleotide sequence: TGTGCCAGCAGCTTAGATGGGCGGGGGGTAAGAGATACGCAGTATTTT.

The chain is built from TRBV5-1 and TRBJ2-7, with TRBD2 as a possible D gene (5 bases). This CDR3 is built from 14 residues. V lost 1 base and J 0 bases, leaving 8 bases between the germline ends. In germline, CDR1 is SGHRS, CDR2 YFSETQ. As DNA, the CDR3 is TGCGCCAGCAGCTTGTCTGGGAGCTCCTACGAGCAGTACTTC. Its translation is CASSLSGSSYEQYF.

The chain links TRBV19 to TRBJ1-1, with TRBD1 identical over 7 bases. The CDR3 loop spans 14 amino acids. Unmatched junction bases numbered 4, after V lost 5 bases and J lost 1 base. Germline CDR1 reads LNHDA; CDR2 reads SQIVND (reference sequence). The CDR3 DNA reads TGTGCCAGTAGTTTCGGGACAGCGAACACTGAAGCTTTCTTT. It yields the protein CASSFGTANTEAFF.

V usage is TRBV6-6 and J usage is TRBJ1-1; D is unresolved. Germline V lookup: CDR1 MNHNY, CDR2 SVGAGI (reference sequence). The CDR3 spans 11 residues. V shed 9 bases and J shed 8 bases, with 13 bases lying between them. The CDR3 is CASGSLGEAFF. CDR3 coding DNA: TGTGCCAGTGGATCACTGGGAGAAGCTTTCTTT.

J is TRBJ2-3 and V is TRBV7-9; 10 bases are shared with TRBD2. Trimming at V came to 4 bases and at J to 5 bases, leaving 9 bases not matched to a gene. The CDR3 is 16 amino acids. From germline, CDR1 is SEHNR and CDR2 FQNEAQ (reference sequence). The CDR3 region is CASSSPSGGAVDTQYF. Written as DNA, the CDR3 is TGTGCCAGCAGCTCCCCCAGCGGGGGGGCCGTAGATACGCAGTATTTT. Using reference TRBV7-9 and TRBJ2-3 for the parts outside the CDR3, the full variable domain is DTGVSQNPRHKITKRGQNVTFRCDPISEHNRLYWYRQTLGQGPEFLTYFQNEAQLEKSRLLSDRFSAERPKGSFSTLEIQRTEQGDSAMYLCASSSPSGGAVDTQYFGPGTRLTVL.

The genes are TRBV4-2 and TRBJ2-1; 14 bases agree with TRBD2. The V and J ends lost 1 base and 7 bases, in that order; junction bases with no gene match: 6. This CDR3 is 17 amino acids long. The germline gives CDR1 LGHNA, CDR2 YNFKEQ. The CDR3 sequence is CASSQGGGLAGENEQFF. As DNA, the CDR3 is TGTGCCAGCAGCCAAGGGGGGGGACTAGCGGGAGAAAATGAGCAGTTCTTC.

This clone was picked up a small number of times. One end of the junction is discordant with germline, which a read error may explain. The J gene is TRBJ1-5, the V gene TRBV2; 9 bases are a match to TRBD1. Germline loops: CDR1 SNHLY, CDR2 FYNNEI. This CDR3 is 14 amino acids long. CDR3: CATSRTGVNQPQHF. The CDR3 nucleotides are TGTGCCACCAGTAGGACAGGGGTGAATCAGCCCCAGCATTTT. The whole variable domain, remainder taken from reference TRBV2 and TRBJ1-5, is EPEVTQTPSHQVTQMGQEVILRCVPISNHLYFYWYRQILGQKVEFLVSFYNNEISEKSEIFDDQFSVERPDGSNFTLKIRSTKLEDSAMYFCATSRTGVNQPQHFGDGTRLSIL.

This clone showed up just once. The V and J genes are TRBV28 and TRBJ1-2; D is ambiguous. This CDR3 spans 14 amino acids. V lost 3 bases, J lost 5 bases, and 13 bases lay in between. Germline values: CDR1 MDHEN, CDR2 SYDVKM. The CDR3 DNA reads as TGTGCCAGCAGTTTCGCCCTCCCCAATTATGGCTACACCTTC. Protein: CASSFALPNYGYTF.

The J gene is TRBJ2-1, the V gene TRBV6-5, with D perhaps TRBD2 (7 bases). CDR3 size: 15 residues. The germline CDR1 and CDR2 sequences are MNHEY and SVGAGI. V lost 7 bases and J lost 5, with 18 bases in between. The CDR3 loop reads CASKIGGGYNNEQFF. CDR3 nucleotides: TGTGCCAGCAAAATAGGGGGGGGCTACAACAATGAGCAGTTCTTC.

V is TRBV18 and J is TRBJ2-7, with D uncertain. Germline CDR1 is KGHSH and CDR2 is LQKENI. The germline V and J ends were trimmed by 0 bases and 2 bases, with 8 bases remaining between them. This CDR3 is 14 amino acids long. The CDR3 region is CASSPPSHPYEQYF. CDR3 sequence (DNA): TGTGCCAGCTCACCACCGTCGCACCCCTACGAGCAGTACTTC.